This is a list of T cell receptor beta chains from one sample in a study of blood T cell repertoires in COVID-19. Sequencing was performed with immunoSEQ multiplex PCR; in TCRdb, only in-frame clones are kept and a portion is missing. The sample has 200,000 to 250,000 clones; approximately 83% are singletons. The sample comprised PBMCs or T cells enriched from blood (not recorded which). Receptors were obtained from a woman aged 60-75 years who had recovered from COVID-19. CDR3s include the opening cysteine and the closing phenylalanine or tryptophan. D genes are given only for firm matches. The size field is filled for only some rows; it gives once, few, many or a size class.

>TRBV4-1|-|-|TRBJ1-5
CASSQVVDGHSNQPQHF
TGCGCCAGCAGCCAAGTGGTCGACGGACATAGCAATCAGCCCCAGCATTTT
>TRBV19|TRBD1|-|TRBJ1-2
CASTPRTGEGYTF
TGTGCCAGTACCCCCCGGACAGGGGAGGGCTACACCTTC
>TRBV6-1|TRBD2|-|TRBJ2-1
CASSDLWGLAGGTSYNEQFF
TGTGCCAGCAGTGACCTTTGGGGACTAGCGGGGGGGACCTCCTACAATGAGCAGTTCTTC
>TRBV5-6|TRBD1|-|TRBJ1-5
CASSMGQGNQPQHF
TGTGCCAGCAGCATGGGACAGGGCAATCAGCCCCAGCATTTT
>TRBV7-3|TRBD2|once|TRBJ2-3
CASGGGLADTQYF
TGTGCCAGCGGCGGGGGGTTGGCAGATACGCAGTATTTT
>TRBV29-1|TRBD1|few|TRBJ2-5
CSALLTGKSQSQYF
TGCAGCGCTCTATTGACAGGGAAATCCCAATCCCAGTACTTC
>TRBV19|-|-|TRBJ1-5
CASSTSTGRSNQPQHF
TGTGCCAGTAGTACCTCGACAGGCCGGTCCAATCAGCCCCAGCATTTT
>TRBV19|-|-|TRBJ1-3
CASQPGSGNTIYF
TGTGCCAGTCAACCAGGGTCTGGAAACACCATATATTTT
>TRBV12-3/TRBV12-4|TRBD1|-|TRBJ1-1
CASIKQGGTEAFF
TGTGCCAGCATCAAACAGGGGGGGACTGAAGCTTTCTTT
>TRBV5-1|-|-|TRBJ2-7
CASGTPPAYEQYF
TGCGCCAGCGGGACACCGCCTGCCTACGAGCAGTACTTC
>TRBV5-1|-|-|TRBJ1-2
CASSLGGAYGYTF
TGCGCCAGCAGCTTAGGTGGGGCCTATGGCTACACCTTC
>TRBV28|TRBD1|once|TRBJ2-7
CASQGFSYEQYF
TGTGCCTCACAGGGGTTTTCGTACGAGCAGTACTTC
>TRBV7-2|-|-|TRBJ1-1
CASSLGLDRPNTEAFF
TGTGCCAGCAGCTTAGGCCTGGACAGACCGAACACTGAAGCTTTCTTT
>TRBV13|-|-|TRBJ2-2
CASSLLRRNTGELFF
TGTGCCAGCAGCTTACTGAGGCGGAACACCGGGGAGCTGTTTTTT
>TRBV2|-|-|TRBJ1-2
CASSGGTSYGYTF
TGTGCCAGCAGCGGTGGGACATCCTATGGCTACACCTTC
>TRBV5-1|TRBD2|-|TRBJ2-1
CASMWSGGGDEQFF
TGCGCCAGCATGTGGAGCGGGGGAGGCGATGAGCAGTTCTTC